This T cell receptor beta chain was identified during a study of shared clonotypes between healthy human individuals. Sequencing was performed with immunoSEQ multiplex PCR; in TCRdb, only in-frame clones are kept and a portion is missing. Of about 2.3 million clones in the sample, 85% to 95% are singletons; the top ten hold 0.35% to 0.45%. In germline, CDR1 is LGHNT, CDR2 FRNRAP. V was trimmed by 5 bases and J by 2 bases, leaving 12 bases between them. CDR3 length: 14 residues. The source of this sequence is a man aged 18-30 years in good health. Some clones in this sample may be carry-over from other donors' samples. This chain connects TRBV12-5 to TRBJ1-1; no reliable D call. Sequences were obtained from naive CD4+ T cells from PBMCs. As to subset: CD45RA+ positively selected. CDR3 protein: CASGPSSSNTEAFF. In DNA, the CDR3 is TGTGCTAGTGGTCCCTCCAGCTCAAACACTGAAGCTTTCTTT.